Below, 4 T cell receptor beta chains from the same sample are listed, as sequenced in a study of blood T cell repertoires in COVID-19. Method: immunoSEQ multiplex PCR; TCRdb's copy keeps in-frame clones and lacks some. In the table there are around 200,000 clones, 84% of which are singletons. The material sequenced was peripheral blood. These receptors were obtained from a man aged 45-65 years with active or convalescent COVID-19.

This chain joins TRBV7-2 and TRBJ1-6; weak D call: TRBD1 (5 bases). This CDR3 comprises 15 residues. The germline CDR1 and CDR2 sequences are SGHTA and FQGNSA. V lost 5 bases to trimming and J lost 7 bases, with 15 bases between them. CDR3 protein: CASSPGGRGNSPLHF. CDR3 DNA: TGTGCCAGCAGCCCCGGTGGGAGGGGCAATTCACCCCTCCACTTT. The complete variable domain, with remaining parts taken from reference TRBV7-2 and TRBJ1-6, reads GAGVSQSPSNKVTEKGKDVELRCDPISGHTALYWYRQSLGQGLEFLIYFQGNSAPDKSGLPSDRFSAERTGGSVSTLTIQRTQQEDSAVYLCASSPGGRGNSPLHFGNGTRLTVT.

This chain joins TRBV27 and TRBJ1-5; D is possibly TRBD1 (5 bases). The germline gives CDR1 MNHEY, CDR2 SMNVEV (reference sequence). Trimming took 1 base from V and 4 from J, leaving 8 bases between them. This CDR3 contains 14 residues. CDR3 in amino acids: CASSLWGGNQPQHF. The CDR3 DNA sequence: TGTGCCAGCAGTTTATGGGGGGGGAATCAGCCCCAGCATTTT.

CDR3 sequence: CASSSQGYEQYF. The CDR3 bases are TGTGCCAGCAGCTCTCAGGGCTACGAGCAGTACTTC. The chain joins TRBV6-1 to TRBJ2-7; tentative D call: TRBD1 (5 bases). The CDR3 is made up of 12 amino acids. Germline CDR1 reads MNHNS; CDR2 reads SASEGT. Trimming shortened V by 6 bases and J by 3 bases, and 9 bases separated the two germline ends.

This clone was seen a handful of times. The CDR3: CASTYSNQPQHF. The CDR3 nucleotides read TGTGCCAGCACCTATAGCAATCAGCCCCAGCATTTT. The rearrangement uses TRBV12-3 or TRBV12-4 and TRBJ1-5; no definite D call. This CDR3 comprises 12 residues. V was pared by 7 bases and J by 0 bases, with 4 bases between.